These T cell receptor beta chains were read from a single sample in a study of OX40 agonist ivuxolimab in advanced cancers. Libraries were prepared by immunoSEQ multiplex PCR; TCRdb keeps only in-frame clonotypes and omits some of them. The sample has some 45,000 clones; approximately 80% are singletons. The specimen comprised CD4+ or CD8+ T cells sorted from blood, sampled in a trial of the OX40 agonist ivuxolimab. These receptors were taken from an adult with an advanced solid tumor such as melanoma, head and neck, liver or kidney cancer. Both conserved end residues are part of each CDR3. A D gene is named only where the DNA matches it firmly.

D gene: TRBD1; J gene: TRBJ2-4; V gene: TRBV9; CDR3 DNA: TGTGCCAGCAGCGTCGGCCAGGCAGGACAGGGGATAAACATTCAGTACTTC; CDR3 protein: CASSVGQAGQGINIQYF
D gene: TRBD1; J gene: TRBJ2-1; V gene: TRBV5-1; CDR3 DNA: TGCGCCAGCAGCTTGGGTGGACAGGGGGCGCGGCAGTTCTTC; CDR3 protein: CASSLGGQGARQFF
D gene: TRBD1; J gene: TRBJ1-5; V gene: TRBV19; CDR3 DNA: TGTGCCAGTAGTCCCTCGGGACAGGGTTCGCAGCCCCAGCATTTT; CDR3 protein: CASSPSGQGSQPQHF
D gene: TRBD1; J gene: TRBJ2-7; V gene: TRBV2; CDR3 DNA: TGTGCCAGCCTTCGAGCCCCGGGACAGCCCTACGAGCAGTACTTC; CDR3 protein: CASLRAPGQPYEQYF
D gene: NA; J gene: TRBJ2-4; V gene: TRBV7-2; CDR3 DNA: TGTGCCAGCACCAAGGTGGGGGAAAACATTCAGTACTTC; CDR3 protein: CASTKVGENIQYF
D gene: TRBD1; J gene: TRBJ1-6; V gene: TRBV19; CDR3 DNA: TGTGCCAGTAGTATGTTCAGGGGGCCGAATGCTTCACCCCTCCACTTT; CDR3 protein: CASSMFRGPNASPLHF
D gene: NA; J gene: TRBJ2-2; V gene: TRBV11-3; CDR3 DNA: TGTGCCAGCAGCTTAGAGGTGGGGTTCGGGGAGCTGTTTTTT; CDR3 protein: CASSLEVGFGELFF
D gene: NA; J gene: TRBJ2-7; V gene: TRBV4-1; CDR3 DNA: TGCGCCAGCAGCCAAGAACAGGGAGTACACGAGCAGTACTTC; CDR3 protein: CASSQEQGVHEQYF
D gene: NA; J gene: TRBJ1-3; V gene: TRBV18; CDR3 DNA: TGTGCCAGCTCACCATCTCAGGCAGGGCTCGGAAACACCATATATTTT; CDR3 protein: CASSPSQAGLGNTIYF
D gene: NA; J gene: TRBJ1-4; V gene: TRBV6-5; CDR3 DNA: TGTGCCAGCAGTTACTCTGCCTTTGGTGATGAAAAACTGTTTTTT; CDR3 protein: CASSYSAFGDEKLFF
D gene: NA; J gene: TRBJ1-2; V gene: TRBV6-6; CDR3 DNA: TGTGCCAGCACACCTGGACAGCCAGCTACGGTTGGCTACACCTTC; CDR3 protein: CASTPGQPATVGYTF